Below, 2 T cell receptor beta chains from the same sample are listed, as sequenced in a study of blood T cell repertoires in COVID-19. Only in-frame clones appear in the TCRdb table, and some are missing; sequencing was by immunoSEQ multiplex PCR. Of over 250,000 clones listed, around 89% are singletons. The source material was PBMCs or T cells enriched from blood (not recorded which). The source is a man aged 35 to 55 who had recovered from COVID-19.

The V gene is TRBV5-1, the J gene TRBJ1-1; D not resolved. The CDR3 is made up of 14 amino acids. The germline CDR1 and CDR2 sequences are SGHRS and YFSETQ. Trimming stripped 0 bases from V and 1 base from J, with 7 bases between. The CDR3 loop reads CASSLVQKNTEAFF. CDR3 sequence (DNA): TGCGCCAGCAGCTTGGTTCAGAAGAACACTGAAGCTTTCTTT.

The chain carries TRBV29-1 and TRBJ2-7; D possibly corresponds to TRBD2 (5 bases). V was clipped by 4 bases and J by 6 bases, with 16 bases between them. The CDR3 totals 13 residues. Germline V gene data show CDR1 as SQVTM and CDR2 as ANQGSEA. CDR3 DNA sequence: TGCAGCGTTGGACTAAAAGTCTCCGCCGAGCAGTACTTC. Its protein is CSVGLKVSAEQYF.